Listed below are T cell receptor beta chains from one sample, sequenced in a study of cytomegalovirus exposure and HLA in healthy donors. The repertoire was sequenced with immunoSEQ multiplex PCR; TCRdb's copy has only in-frame clones and lacks some. The sample has tens of thousands of clones, about 70% seen once; the top ten hold 10%. The sample was PBMCs. These receptors all come from a man aged 35-49 years in good health and CMV-seropositive. Both conserved end residues are part of each CDR3. D genes are given only for firm matches. Clone size is given for some rows only: seen once, a few or many times, or a class if the clone is expanded.

CDR3 DNA | CDR3 protein | V gene | clone size | D gene | J gene
TGTGCCAGCAGCCAAGGACAGGGGACCTACGAGCAGTACTTC | CASSQGQGTYEQYF | TRBV4-2 | NA | TRBD1 | TRBJ2-7
TGTGCCAGCAGCCAAGAGGTCAGCTATGGCTACACCTTC | CASSQEVSYGYTF | TRBV14 | NA | NA | TRBJ1-2
TGTGCCAGCAGTCGACAGGAGATGAACACCGGGGAGCTGTTTTTT | CASSRQEMNTGELFF | TRBV27 | few | NA | TRBJ2-2
TGTGCCAGCAGCCAAGAGAGGGCAGGCGACTACGAGCAGTACTTC | CASSQERAGDYEQYF | TRBV4-2 | NA | NA | TRBJ2-7
TGTGCCAGCTCAGCACAGGGGGCCAATCAGCCCCAGCATTTT | CASSAQGANQPQHF | TRBV18 | NA | TRBD1 | TRBJ1-5
TGTGCCAGCTCACCGCGAGGGGGCGACCTCGTCACCTTC | CASSPRGGDLVTF | TRBV18 | NA | TRBD1 | TRBJ1-2
TGTGCCTGGAGTAAGCGGGGGGCCACTTCAGATACGCAGTATTTT | CAWSKRGATSDTQYF | TRBV30 | NA | TRBD2 | TRBJ2-3
TGTGCCTGGAGTGGAGGTGTGACCCAGGGATACGAGCAGTACTTC | CAWSGGVTQGYEQYF | TRBV30 | once | NA | TRBJ2-7
TGTGCCAGCAGCTTGCGGCAGGGGGCGGCAACCTACGAGCAGTACTTC | CASSLRQGAATYEQYF | TRBV5-6 | NA | TRBD1 | TRBJ2-7
TGTGCCAGCAGTGGTGGACAGCTGACCTACGAGCAGTACTTC | CASSGGQLTYEQYF | TRBV6-1 | few | NA | TRBJ2-7
TGTGCCAGCAGCTCCGGACAGGGGGCGAAAGAAAAACTGTTTTTT | CASSSGQGAKEKLFF | TRBV7-2 | few | TRBD1 | TRBJ1-4
TGTGCCAGCAGTGAAGGGAGGCAGGGGAATTCACCCCTCCACTTT | CASSEGRQGNSPLHF | TRBV2 | once | NA | TRBJ1-6
TGTGCCAGCAGGCCCGGGACAGGGGGCTTCCACGAGCAGTACTTC | CASRPGTGGFHEQYF | TRBV6-5 | NA | TRBD1 | TRBJ2-7
TGTGCCAGCAGCTTACGGGGGGCTCGGACCGGGGAGCTGTTTTTT | CASSLRGARTGELFF | TRBV7-2 | NA | NA | TRBJ2-2
TGTGCCACCAGCTCCCGACCTCGGGACAGGGGAAACACCATATATTTT | CATSSRPRDRGNTIYF | TRBV15 | NA | TRBD1 | TRBJ1-3
TGTGCCAGCAGTGAAAAGACAGGGGGCCAAGAGACCCAGTACTTC | CASSEKTGGQETQYF | TRBV6-4 | NA | TRBD1 | TRBJ2-5
TGTGCCAGCAGGCGGACAGGGGGGGAATGGGACGAGCAGTACTTC | CASRRTGGEWDEQYF | TRBV2 | NA | TRBD1 | TRBJ2-7
TGTGCCAGCAGTTTATTCACAGCAGGGGGCGGCTACGAGCAGTACTTC | CASSLFTAGGGYEQYF | TRBV27 | NA | TRBD1 | TRBJ2-7
TGTGCCAGCAGCAGGGGGACCGAAGAGACCCAGTACTTC | CASSRGTEETQYF | TRBV6-1 | NA | TRBD1 | TRBJ2-5
TGTGCCAGCAGTTGGAGAAATAGCAATCAGCCCCAGCATTTT | CASSWRNSNQPQHF | TRBV2 | NA | NA | TRBJ1-5
TGTGCCAGTAGTATGGGGGCGGGCAATCAGCCCCAGCATTTT | CASSMGAGNQPQHF | TRBV19 | NA | NA | TRBJ1-5
TGTGCCAGCAGCTTAGGTCGGACTACCACAGATACGCAGTATTTT | CASSLGRTTTDTQYF | TRBV11-2 | NA | NA | TRBJ2-3
TGTGCCAGCAGCCCCACAGGGAAACAAAACACTGAAGCTTTCTTT | CASSPTGKQNTEAFF | TRBV9 | NA | NA | TRBJ1-1
TGCGCCAGCAGCTTGGTGAGCGAGACCCAGTACTTC | CASSLVSETQYF | TRBV5-1 | few | NA | TRBJ2-5
TGTGCCAGCAGCGCAGGACTAGCGGGGTTACCGCCCTACGAGCAGTACTTC | CASSAGLAGLPPYEQYF | TRBV13 | NA | TRBD2 | TRBJ2-7
TGTGCCAGCAGCTCCCTACAGGGGGGCGGGACAGATACGCAGTATTTT | CASSSLQGGGTDTQYF | TRBV5-6 | NA | TRBD1 | TRBJ2-3
TGCGCCAGCAGCTTGTTAGCGTCAGGCTCCTACAATGAGCAGTTCTTC | CASSLLASGSYNEQFF | TRBV5-1 | NA | NA | TRBJ2-1
TGTGCCAGCAGCTTTGGGGCGACCCAGTATAATAATTCACCCCTCCACTTT | CASSFGATQYNNSPLHF | TRBV5-6 | NA | NA | TRBJ1-6
TGTGCCAGCAGCTTAGCGAAGGACAGGGGAGGCACCGGGGAGCTGTTTTTT | CASSLAKDRGGTGELFF | TRBV7-9 | NA | TRBD1 | TRBJ2-2
TGTGCCTGGAGTGTAGACAGGGGAAGAAGGGCAACTAATGAAAAACTGTTTTTT | CAWSVDRGRRATNEKLFF | TRBV30 | NA | TRBD1 | TRBJ1-4